The present entry profiles one T cell receptor (beta chain) with its context. Its antigen is still unknown. This record comes from a study of post-analysis software for immune sequencing data. In the study overall: Relapsing-remitting, secondary progressive and progressive-relapsing forms made up the multiple sclerosis disease courses. Points from the study as a whole: A few TRBV segments appeared more often in patients than in controls, and TRBV5-6, TRBV5-1 and TRBV20-1 were among these. Batch-mates among the samples co-clustered strongly by F measure. Multiple sclerosis patients had significantly lower normalized Chao1 diversity than controls.

The ends lost 6 bases at V and 11 bases at J; junction bases unmatched: 8. The CDR3 has 12 residues. Germline V CDR1 and CDR2: SQVTM, ANQGSEA. Unique molecular identifiers were carried by the TCR beta cDNA libraries. TCRdb re-called the PCR reads through MiXCR, storing one row per CDR3 protein. This table holds fewer than 850,000 distinct CDR3 sequences, 40% to 55% found once. The sequenced material came from blood. The sequence was obtained from a girl aged 5-17 years with multiple sclerosis. The chain employs TRBV29-1 and TRBJ2-5; 11 bases line up with TRBD1. The CDR3 DNA reads as TGCAGCGTAAGCCCGGGACAGGGGGTGCAGTACTTC. It encodes CSVSPGQGVQYF. Looking up the rest from reference TRBV29-1 and TRBJ2-5 gives the full variable domain: SAVISQKPSRDICQRGTSLTIQCQVDSQVTMMFWYRQQPGQSLTLIATANQGSEATYESGFVIDKFPISRPNLTFSTLTVSNMSPEDSSIYLCSVSPGQGVQYFGPGTRLLVL.